The T cell receptor beta chain described here comes from a study of blood T cell repertoires in COVID-19. Germline assignment: CDR1 SNHLY and CDR2 FYNNEI. The CDR3 extends over 16 amino acids. Germline trimming cut 4 bases from V and 3 bases from J; bases unmatched to any gene: 5. In the authors' methods: Amplification from reference gene primers served as the basis for estimated nucleated cell counts. Measured with immunoSEQ multiplex PCR; TCRdb has only the in-frame clones, and not every one. V and J calls and clone size are as listed in that table; D and trimming were resolved from the DNA. The sample holds about 110,000 clones, around 82% seen once. This clone was counted between two and nine times.

The specimen was peripheral blood. The chain uses TRBV2 and TRBJ2-2; 10 nucleotides match TRBD2. The origin of this receptor is a human donor in a cohort sampled during active or convalescent COVID-19. The CDR3 region is CASSGDSGGYTGELFF. CDR3 sequence (DNA): TGTGCCAGCAGTGGGGATAGCGGGGGGTACACCGGGGAGCTGTTTTTT.